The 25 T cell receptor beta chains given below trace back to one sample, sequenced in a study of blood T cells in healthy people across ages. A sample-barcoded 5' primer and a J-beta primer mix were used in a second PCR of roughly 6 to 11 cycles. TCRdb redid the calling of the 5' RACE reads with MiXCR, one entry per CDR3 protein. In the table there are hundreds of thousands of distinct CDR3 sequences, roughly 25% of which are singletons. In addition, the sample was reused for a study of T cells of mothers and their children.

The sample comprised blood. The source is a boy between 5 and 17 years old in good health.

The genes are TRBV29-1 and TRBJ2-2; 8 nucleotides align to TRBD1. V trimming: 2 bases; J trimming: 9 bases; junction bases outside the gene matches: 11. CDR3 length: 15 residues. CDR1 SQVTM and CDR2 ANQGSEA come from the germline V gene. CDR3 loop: CSVEFDRGGARELFF. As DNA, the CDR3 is TGCAGCGTTGAATTCGACAGGGGTGGGGCCCGGGAGCTGTTTTTT.

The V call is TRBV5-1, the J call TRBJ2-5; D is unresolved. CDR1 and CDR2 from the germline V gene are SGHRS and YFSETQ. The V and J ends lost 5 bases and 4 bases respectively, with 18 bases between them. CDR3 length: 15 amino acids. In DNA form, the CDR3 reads TGCGCCAGCAGACTATCTAGAAAGTGGGGAGAGACCCAGTACTTC. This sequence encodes CASRLSRKWGETQYF.

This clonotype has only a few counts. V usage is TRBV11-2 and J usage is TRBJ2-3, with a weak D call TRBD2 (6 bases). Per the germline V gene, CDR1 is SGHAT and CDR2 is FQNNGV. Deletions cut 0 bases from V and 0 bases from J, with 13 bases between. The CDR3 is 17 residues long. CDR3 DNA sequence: TGTGCCAGCAGCTTAGATCGGATGGAGGGTAGCACAGATACGCAGTATTTT. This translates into CASSLDRMEGSTDTQYF.

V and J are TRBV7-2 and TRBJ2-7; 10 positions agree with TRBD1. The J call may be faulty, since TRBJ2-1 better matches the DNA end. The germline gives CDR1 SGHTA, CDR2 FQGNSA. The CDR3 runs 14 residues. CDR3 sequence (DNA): TGTGCCAGCAGCTCAGGTCCCGGGACAGGGGCGCAGTTCTTC. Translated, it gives CASSSGPGTGAQFF.

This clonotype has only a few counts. For the CDR3, the DNA is TGTGCCAGCAGCACGTGGACAGGGACCGAGCAGTACTTC. Residues: CASSTWTGTEQYF. The chain links TRBV7-9 to TRBJ2-1, with TRBD1 identical over 8 bases. Matching the DNA end better, TRBJ2-7 makes the J call doubtful. Per the germline V gene, CDR1 is SEHNR and CDR2 is FQNEAQ (reference sequence). The CDR3 sequence is 13 residues long.

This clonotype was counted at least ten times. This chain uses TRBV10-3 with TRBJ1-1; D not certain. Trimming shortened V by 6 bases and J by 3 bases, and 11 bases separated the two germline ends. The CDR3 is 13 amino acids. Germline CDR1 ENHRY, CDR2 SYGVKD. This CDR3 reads CAISAEQHTEAFF. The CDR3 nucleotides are TGTGCCATCAGCGCCGAACAGCACACTGAAGCTTTCTTT.

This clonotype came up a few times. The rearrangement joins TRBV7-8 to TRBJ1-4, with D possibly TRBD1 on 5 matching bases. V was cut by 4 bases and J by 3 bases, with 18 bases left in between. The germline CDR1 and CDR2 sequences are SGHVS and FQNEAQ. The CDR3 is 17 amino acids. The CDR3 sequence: CASSSPPGRGANEKLFF. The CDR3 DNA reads TGTGCCAGCAGCTCCCCCCCAGGGCGGGGGGCTAATGAAAAACTGTTTTTT.

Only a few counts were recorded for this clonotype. CDR3 protein: CASSSHRRQETQYF. CDR3 in DNA: TGTGCCAGCAGTTCCCACAGGCGACAAGAGACCCAGTACTTC. The rearrangement uses TRBV27 and TRBJ2-5; a weak D match, TRBD1 (5 bases). Germline CDR1 reads MNHEY; CDR2 reads SMNVEV (reference sequence). The germline V and J ends were trimmed by 4 bases and 2 bases, with 11 bases remaining between them. The CDR3 covers 14 residues.

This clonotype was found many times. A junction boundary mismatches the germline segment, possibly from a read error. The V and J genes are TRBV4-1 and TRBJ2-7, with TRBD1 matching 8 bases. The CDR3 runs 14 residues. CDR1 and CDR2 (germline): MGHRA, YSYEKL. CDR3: CASSPGQGSYEQYF. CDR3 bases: TGTGCCAGCAGCCCTGGACAGGGCTCCTACGAGCAGTACTTC.

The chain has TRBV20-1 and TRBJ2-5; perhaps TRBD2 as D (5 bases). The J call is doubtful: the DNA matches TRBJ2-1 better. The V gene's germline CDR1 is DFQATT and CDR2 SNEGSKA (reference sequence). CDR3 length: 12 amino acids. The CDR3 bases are TGCAGTGCTAGAGCAAGGGAGTTGCAGCAGTTCTTC. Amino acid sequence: CSARARELQQFF.

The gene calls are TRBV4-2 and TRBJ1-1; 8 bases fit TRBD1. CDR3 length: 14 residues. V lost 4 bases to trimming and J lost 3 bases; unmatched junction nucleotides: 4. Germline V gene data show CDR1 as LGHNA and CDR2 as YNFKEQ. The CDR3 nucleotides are TGTGCCAGCAGCCCACAGGGGGTAGACACTGAAGCTTTCTTT. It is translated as CASSPQGVDTEAFF.

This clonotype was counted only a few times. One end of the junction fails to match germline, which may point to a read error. As DNA, the CDR3 is TGCGCCGGCAGCCAAGAGTTAGCGGAAGAGACCCAGTACTTC. As protein: CAGSQELAEETQYF. The rearrangement uses TRBV4-1 and TRBJ2-5; possible D gene TRBD2, 6 bases. The CDR3 loop spans 14 amino acids. Germline loops: CDR1 MGHRA, CDR2 YSYEKL.

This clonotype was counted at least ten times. The CDR3 protein is CASSLGGPGAYEQYF. DNA for the CDR3: TGTGCCAGCAGTTTAGGAGGCCCGGGAGCCTACGAGCAGTACTTC. This chain uses TRBV12-3 or TRBV12-4 with TRBJ2-7; tentatively, D is TRBD2 (6 bases). The CDR3 extends over 15 amino acids. Trimming removed 1 base from V and 2 bases from J, with 12 bases in between.

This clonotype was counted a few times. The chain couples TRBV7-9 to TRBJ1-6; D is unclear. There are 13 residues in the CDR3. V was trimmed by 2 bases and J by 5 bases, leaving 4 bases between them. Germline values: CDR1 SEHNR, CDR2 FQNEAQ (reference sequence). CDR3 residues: CASSLRDNSPLHF. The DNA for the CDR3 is TGTGCCAGCAGCTTACGGGATAATTCACCCCTCCACTTT.

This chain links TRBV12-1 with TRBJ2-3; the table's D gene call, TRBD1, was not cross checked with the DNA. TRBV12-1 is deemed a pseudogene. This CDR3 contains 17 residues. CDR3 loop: CASSSPGGLRITDTQYF. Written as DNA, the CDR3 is TGTGCCAGCAGCTCCCCTGGGGGGCTCCGGATCACAGATACGCAGTATTTT.

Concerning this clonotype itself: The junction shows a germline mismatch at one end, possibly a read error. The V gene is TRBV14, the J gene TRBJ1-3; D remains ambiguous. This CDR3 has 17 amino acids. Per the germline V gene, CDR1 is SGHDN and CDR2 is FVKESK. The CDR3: CTSSQDLPGWREDTIYF. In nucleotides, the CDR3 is TGTACCAGCAGCCAAGATCTTCCGGGGTGGAGGGAAGACACCATATATTTT.

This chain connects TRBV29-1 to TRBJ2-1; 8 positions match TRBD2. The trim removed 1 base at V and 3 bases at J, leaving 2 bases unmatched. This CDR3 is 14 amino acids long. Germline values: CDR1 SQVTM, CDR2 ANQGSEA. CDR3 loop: CSVEGAGGYNEQFF. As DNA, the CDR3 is TGCAGCGTTGAAGGGGCGGGAGGCTACAATGAGCAGTTCTTC.

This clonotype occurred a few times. CDR3 sequence: CASSLMRGYQETQYF. The CDR3 nucleotides read TGCGCCAGCAGCTTGATGAGGGGGTACCAAGAGACCCAGTACTTC. The gene calls are TRBV5-1 and TRBJ2-5; D is perhaps TRBD1 (6 bases). V lost 1 base and J lost 0, with 10 bases in between. CDR1 is SGHRS and CDR2 is YFSETQ in the germline V gene. The CDR3 has 15 residues. The entire variable domain, with the rest obtained from reference TRBV5-1 and TRBJ2-5, is as follows: KAGVTQTPRYLIKTRGQQVTLSCSPISGHRSVSWYQQTPGQGLQFLFEYFSETQRNKGNFPGRFSGRQFSNSRSEMNVSTLELGDSALYLCASSLMRGYQETQYFGPGTRLLVL.

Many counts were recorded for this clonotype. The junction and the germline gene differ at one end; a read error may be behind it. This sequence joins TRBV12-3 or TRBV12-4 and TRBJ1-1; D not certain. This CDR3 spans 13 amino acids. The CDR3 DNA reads TGCGCCAGCAGCTTCGGATTGAACACTGAAGCTTTCTTT. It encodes CASSFGLNTEAFF.

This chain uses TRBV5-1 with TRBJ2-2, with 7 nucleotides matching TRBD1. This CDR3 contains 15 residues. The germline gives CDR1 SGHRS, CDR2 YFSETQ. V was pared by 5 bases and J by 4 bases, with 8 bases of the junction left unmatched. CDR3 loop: CASSRQGVGTGELFF. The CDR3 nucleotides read TGCGCCAGCAGTCGACAGGGCGTCGGCACCGGGGAGCTGTTTTTT.

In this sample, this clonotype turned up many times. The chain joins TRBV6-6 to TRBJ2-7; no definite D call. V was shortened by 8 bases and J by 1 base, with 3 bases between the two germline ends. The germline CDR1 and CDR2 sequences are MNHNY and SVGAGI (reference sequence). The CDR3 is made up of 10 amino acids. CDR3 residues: CASGSYEQYF. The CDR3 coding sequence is TGTGCCAGCGGATCCTACGAGCAGTACTTC.

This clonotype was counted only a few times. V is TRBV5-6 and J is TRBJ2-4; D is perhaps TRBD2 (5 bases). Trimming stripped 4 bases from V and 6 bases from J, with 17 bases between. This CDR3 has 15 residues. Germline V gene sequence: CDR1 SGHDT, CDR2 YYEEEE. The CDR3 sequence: CASSPLAPRGNIQYF. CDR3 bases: TGTGCCAGCAGCCCCTTGGCCCCTCGGGGAAACATTCAGTACTTC.

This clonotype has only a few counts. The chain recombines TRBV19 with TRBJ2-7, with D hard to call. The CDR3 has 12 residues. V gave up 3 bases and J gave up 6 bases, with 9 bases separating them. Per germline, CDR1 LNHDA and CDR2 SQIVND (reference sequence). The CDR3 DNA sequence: TGTGCCAGTAGTATCGCACTGGGCGAGCAGTACTTC. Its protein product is CASSIALGEQYF. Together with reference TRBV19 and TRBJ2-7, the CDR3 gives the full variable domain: DGGITQSPKYLFRKEGQNVTLSCEQNLNHDAMYWYRQDPGQGLRLIYYSQIVNDFQKGDIAEGYSVSREKKESFPLTVTSAQKNPTAFYLCASSIALGEQYFGPGTRLTVT.

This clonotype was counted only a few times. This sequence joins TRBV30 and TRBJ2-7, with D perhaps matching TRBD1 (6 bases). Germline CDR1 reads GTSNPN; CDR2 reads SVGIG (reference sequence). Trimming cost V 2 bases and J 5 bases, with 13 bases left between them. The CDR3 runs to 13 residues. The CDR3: CAWSRQGWNEQYF. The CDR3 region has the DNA TGTGCCTGGAGTAGGCAGGGGTGGAACGAGCAGTACTTC.

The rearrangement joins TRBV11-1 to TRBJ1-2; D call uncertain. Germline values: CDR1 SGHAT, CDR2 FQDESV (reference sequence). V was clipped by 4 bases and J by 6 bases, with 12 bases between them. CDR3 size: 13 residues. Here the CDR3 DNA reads TGTGCCAGCAGCTCGGTGAATGAGGATGGCTACACCTTC. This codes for CASSSVNEDGYTF.